The sequence of this TCR beta chain was determined in a study of blood T cell repertoires in COVID-19. For the study at large: Material from acute and convalescent COVID-19 was sourced from the United States, Italy and Spain. In each case, the material was cDNA or gDNA derived from T cells, B-cell-depleted T cells, or PBMCs.

The CDR3 contains 14 residues. Trimming pared 0 bases from V and 5 bases from J, leaving 11 bases between. Germline CDR1 reads GTSNPN; CDR2 reads SVGIG (reference sequence). TCRdb's copy holds only in-frame clones and misses some; the assay was immunoSEQ multiplex PCR. The sample lists around 240,000 clones, 90% to 95% seen once, with approximately 1.2% in the top ten. Ages ranged from about 18 to 89 years, with residence in fewer than 25 US areas. Donors were grouped by their self-reported clinical history. The receptor comes from a human donor in a cohort exposed to, infected with or recovered from COVID-19 (not recorded which). The donor label of this sample is uncertain. Sequenced material: PBMCs or T cells enriched from blood (not recorded which). The chain links TRBV30 to TRBJ1-5; tentative D call: TRBD1 (5 bases). CDR3 DNA: TGTGCCTGGAGTGTAAAGGGGCCCCATCAGCCCCAGCATTTT. Protein product: CAWSVKGPHQPQHF.